This T cell receptor (beta chain) is from a study of early T cells in non-severe SARS-CoV-2 infection. Study at large: The chains were unpaired, and the sequenced material was bulk RNA from unsorted whole blood.

Overall study findings and caveats: Using VDJdb, the matching emphasized anti-spike CD8 responses while missing private and CD4 specificities.

In the case of this clonotype: Antigen unknown.

Germline CDR1 and CDR2: MGHRA and YSYEKL. This CDR3 contains 15 residues. V was clipped by 0 bases and J by 4 bases, with 11 bases between them. Separate cDNA molecules each had unique molecular identifiers attached to them. TCRdb independently ran MiXCR on the 5' RACE reads; one entry per CDR3 protein. The table lists 50,000 to 70,000 distinct CDR3 sequences, 5.5% to 7% of them singletons. Sequenced here: whole blood, sampled at baseline. The clonotype originates from an adult who was a healthcare worker with PCR-confirmed SARS-CoV-2 infection or an uninfected control (not recorded which). The chain employs TRBV4-1 and TRBJ2-3; D gene ambiguous. The CDR3 loop reads CASSQEVWFSDTQYF. CDR3 sequence (DNA): TGCGCCAGCAGCCAAGAAGTTTGGTTCTCAGATACGCAGTATTTT.